These 21 T cell receptor beta chains share one sample of origin, sequenced in a study of CD4 T cells in relation to SARS-CoV-2 and coronaviruses. Method: immunoSEQ multiplex PCR; TCRdb's copy keeps in-frame clones and lacks some. The table lists 15,000 to 20,000 clones, around 80% of them singletons, with about a fifth in the top ten. The unexposed donors gave CD4+ T cells in about 2010-2019, prior to COVID-19. The cells were cultured for about ten days before CD4+ T cells were isolated. No antigen has been identified for these receptors. Material for sequencing was CD4+ T cells from PBMCs, cultured in vitro. The receptors here all came from a human donor in good health.

Written as DNA, the CDR3 is TGTGCCAGTACCACTAAGCGGGATAGCAATCAGCCCCAGCATTTT. The encoded protein is CASTTKRDSNQPQHF. This sequence joins TRBV19 and TRBJ1-5; D is unresolved. Germline V gene data show CDR1 as LNHDA and CDR2 as SQIVND (reference sequence). The CDR3 spans 15 residues. Trimming shortened V by 7 bases and J by 0 bases, and 13 bases separated the two germline ends.

This clone was detected a few times. The genes are TRBV29-1 and TRBJ1-1; 7 bases are a match to TRBD1. Trimming removed 6 bases from V and 4 bases from J; junction bases left unmatched: 8. The CDR3 runs 13 residues. The germline gives CDR1 SQVTM, CDR2 ANQGSEA. CDR3 sequence (DNA): TGCAGCGTCTGTACAGGGGCGGGCACTGAAGCTTTCTTT. It codes for CSVCTGAGTEAFF. Drawing the rest from reference TRBV29-1 and TRBJ1-1, the complete variable domain is SAVISQKPSRDICQRGTSLTIQCQVDSQVTMMFWYRQQPGQSLTLIATANQGSEATYESGFVIDKFPISRPNLTFSTLTVSNMSPEDSSIYLCSVCTGAGTEAFFGQGTRLTVV.

The chain uses TRBV19 and TRBJ1-3; D is ambiguous. Germline lookup yields CDR1 LNHDA and CDR2 SQIVND (reference sequence). The CDR3 has 16 residues. V lost 4 bases, J lost 0 bases, and 13 bases lay in between. CDR3 nucleotide sequence: TGTGCCAGTAGTAGTACCGGGAGAGGCTCTGGAAACACCATATATTTT. Protein: CASSSTGRGSGNTIYF.

This chain uses TRBV24-1 with TRBJ1-1; D is uncertain. Germline assignment: CDR1 KGHDR and CDR2 SFDVKD. The CDR3 has 13 amino acids. With 0 bases removed from V and 6 bases from J, the gap between germline ends came to 7 bases. The CDR3 DNA is TGTGCCACCAGTGATTTGTGGGGAGCTGAAGCTTTCTTT. This gives the protein CATSDLWGAEAFF.

The rearrangement links TRBV11-2 to TRBJ1-1; 8 positions agree with TRBD1. Trimming cost V 4 bases and J 4 bases; bases outside gene matches: 8. The CDR3 totals 15 residues. The germline gives CDR1 SGHAT, CDR2 FQNNGV. CDR3 protein: CASSSYRGAITEAFF. DNA of the CDR3: TGTGCCAGCAGCTCCTACAGGGGGGCTATCACTGAAGCTTTCTTT.

The rearrangement joins TRBV5-8 to TRBJ2-5, with D possibly TRBD1 on 6 matching bases. Germline V CDR1 and CDR2: SGHTS, YDEGEE. The CDR3 loop spans 18 amino acids. Trimming took off 4 bases at V and 0 bases at J, with 22 bases between the two ends. The CDR3 is CASSTTGSGDVYQETQYF. The CDR3 coding sequence is TGTGCCAGCAGCACCACAGGGTCTGGAGACGTGTACCAAGAGACCCAGTACTTC.

V usage is TRBV9 and J usage is TRBJ2-1; D possibly corresponds to TRBD2 (6 bases). CDR3 size: 15 residues. Between the trimmed V and J ends, which lost 2 bases and 3 bases, there was a span of 12 bases. CDR1 is SGDLS and CDR2 is YYNGEE in the germline V gene. CDR3: CASSVSGGDYNEQFF. The DNA of the CDR3 is TGTGCCAGCAGCGTTAGCGGAGGGGACTACAATGAGCAGTTCTTC.

The chain employs TRBV7-9 and TRBJ2-1; D remains ambiguous. V shed 1 base and J shed 1 base, with 2 bases lying between them. CDR3 size: 13 residues. Germline V CDR1 and CDR2: SEHNR, FQNEAQ (reference sequence). CDR3 loop: CASSLVSYNEQFF. Written as DNA, the CDR3 is TGTGCCAGCAGCTTAGTTTCCTACAATGAGCAGTTCTTC.

V usage is TRBV5-1 and J usage is TRBJ2-3, with D possibly TRBD2 on 7 matching bases. CDR3 length: 15 residues. Germline CDR1 and CDR2: SGHRS and YFSETQ. V lost 0 bases and J 4 bases, leaving 12 bases between the germline ends. As DNA, the CDR3 is TGCGCCAGCAGCTTGGAGGGGGGGCGAGCAGATACGCAGTATTTT. This gives the protein CASSLEGGRADTQYF.

This chain connects TRBV4-1 to TRBJ2-3, with 11 bases aligning to TRBD2. In germline, CDR1 is MGHRA, CDR2 YSYEKL. CDR3 length: 16 amino acids. After removal of 0 bases from V and 11 bases from J, the junction contained 10 bases not matched to a gene. The CDR3 DNA reads TGCGCCAGCAGCCAAGATATAGCGGGGGGGGGAAGAGGGCAGTATTTT. Translating gives CASSQDIAGGGRGQYF.

This clone was detected only a few times. The rearrangement joins TRBV11-2 to TRBJ2-1, with 11 bases fitting TRBD2. The CDR3 totals 15 residues. J was trimmed by 4 bases and V by 6 bases; bases with no gene match: 5. Germline V gives CDR1 SGHAT, CDR2 FQNNGV. CDR3 sequence: CASSNLAGGYNEQFF. DNA for the CDR3: TGTGCCAGCAGTAATTTAGCGGGAGGGTACAATGAGCAGTTCTTC.

This clone was counted a single time. The rearrangement uses TRBV5-1 and TRBJ2-5; 7 positions agree with TRBD1. Per germline, CDR1 SGHRS and CDR2 YFSETQ. The CDR3 has 14 amino acids. Unmatched junction bases numbered 3, after V lost 3 bases and J lost 1 base. CDR3 residues: CASSSGQIQETQYF. Here the CDR3 DNA reads TGCGCCAGCAGCTCGGGACAGATCCAAGAGACCCAGTACTTC.

V is TRBV27 and J is TRBJ2-3; TRBD2 is a possible D gene (5 bases). Germline CDR1 is MNHEY and CDR2 is SMNVEV (reference sequence). V lost 3 bases, J lost 1 base, and 8 bases lay in between. The CDR3 totals 14 residues. The DNA for the CDR3 is TGTGCCAGCAGTTTCTTCGGGGGCACAGATACGCAGTATTTT. As protein: CASSFFGGTDTQYF.

The chain has TRBV5-8 and TRBJ2-1, with 7 positions matching TRBD2. This CDR3 is built from 16 residues. V trimming: 4 bases; J trimming: 7 bases; junction bases outside the gene matches: 14. Looked up from germline, CDR1 is SGHTS and CDR2 is YDEGEE. The CDR3 bases are TGTGCCAGCAGCCCTAGTAGGGGAGGGCCGAGGAATGAGCAGTTCTTC. Amino acids: CASSPSRGGPRNEQFF.

J is TRBJ1-2 and V is TRBV2, with D maybe TRBD1 (5 bases). This CDR3 is 14 amino acids long. V lost 5 bases to trimming and J lost 2 bases, with 12 bases between them. Germline V gives CDR1 SNHLY, CDR2 FYNNEI. The CDR3 loop is CASSPQTANYGYTF. In DNA, the CDR3 is TGTGCCAGCAGTCCCCAGACAGCGAACTATGGCTACACCTTC.

The V and J genes are TRBV9 and TRBJ2-2, with TRBD2 matching 8 bases. The CDR3 extends over 20 amino acids. CDR1 is SGDLS and CDR2 is YYNGEE in the germline V gene. The V gene end was trimmed by 0 bases and the J gene end by 5 bases; junction bases not matched to a gene: 18. Written as DNA, the CDR3 is TGTGCCAGCAGCGTAGACCCCACCCCGATCGGGAGGGGGTGGACCGGGGAGCTGTTTTTT. Its protein product is CASSVDPTPIGRGWTGELFF. Supplemented by reference TRBV9 and TRBJ2-2, the full variable domain reads DSGVTQTPKHLITATGQRVTLRCSPRSGDLSVYWYQQSLDQGLQFLIQYYNGEERAKGNILERFSAQQFPDLHSELNLSSLELGDSALYFCASSVDPTPIGRGWTGELFFGEGSRLTVL.

In DNA, the CDR3 is TGTGCCAGCAGTGAGAACACTGAAGCTTTCTTT. Translating gives CASSENTEAFF. This chain links TRBV2 with TRBJ1-1; D not certain. Germline V lookup: CDR1 SNHLY, CDR2 FYNNEI. V lost 3 bases to trimming and J lost 1 base, with 0 bases between them. The CDR3 is 11 amino acids.

The genes are TRBV5-1 and TRBJ1-5; D might be TRBD1 (5 bases). Germline CDR1 SGHRS, CDR2 YFSETQ. Deletions cut 6 bases from V and 5 bases from J, with 27 bases between. The CDR3 is 18 amino acids. The CDR3 DNA reads as TGCGCCAGCAAGTCGGACGGAGACTCGGGGCCTAGGGATCAGCCCCAGCATTTT. Translated, it gives CASKSDGDSGPRDQPQHF.

The chain combines TRBV11-2 with TRBJ2-7; no definite D call. The V end lost 0 bases, the J end lost 5 bases, and 8 bases lay between the germline ends. There are 13 residues in the CDR3. Per the germline V gene, CDR1 is SGHAT and CDR2 is FQNNGV. Written as DNA, the CDR3 is TGTGCCAGCAGCTTAGATCCAGCGAACGAGCAGTACTTC. Amino acid sequence: CASSLDPANEQYF.

Written as DNA, the CDR3 is TGCGCCAGCAGTGTTAACAGGGTCGGGGATGAGCAGTTCTTC. Its translation is CASSVNRVGDEQFF. The chain employs TRBV10-1 and TRBJ2-1, with D tentatively TRBD1 (6 bases). CDR1 is WNHNN, CDR2 SYGVQD, per germline (reference sequence). Trimming removed 4 bases from V and 8 bases from J, with 15 bases in between. The CDR3 is 14 residues long.

The gene calls are TRBV10-3 and TRBJ1-5, with TRBD1 as a possible D gene (6 bases). The CDR3 spans 14 residues. Germline lookup yields CDR1 ENHRY and CDR2 SYGVKD. Trimming pared 7 bases from V and 8 bases from J, leaving 18 bases between. CDR3 sequence (DNA): TGTGCCATCAAATCAGGGGACGAATTGGAGCCCCAGCATTTT. As protein: CAIKSGDELEPQHF.